This TCR beta chain emerged from a study of metastatic and nonmetastatic thyroid tumors. TCRdb re-called the PCR reads via MiXCR. The sample has about 20,000 clones; about a third are singletons. Trimming removed 1 base at V and 3 bases at J, with 13 bases between. The V gene's germline CDR1 is MNHEY and CDR2 SMNVEV (reference sequence). The CDR3 length is 16 residues. Before thyroid surgery, none of the patients had received any treatment. The chain joins TRBV27 to TRBJ1-5; possible D gene TRBD1, 5 bases. The origin of this receptor is a male donor with papillary thyroid cancer or a benign thyroid nodule (not recorded which). Some clones in this sample may be carry-over from other donors' samples. The sequenced material came from tumor tissue. The CDR3 sequence: CASSLFKTGANQPQHF. The CDR3 nucleotides read TGTGCCAGCAGTTTATTCAAGACTGGGGCCAATCAGCCCCAGCATTTT.